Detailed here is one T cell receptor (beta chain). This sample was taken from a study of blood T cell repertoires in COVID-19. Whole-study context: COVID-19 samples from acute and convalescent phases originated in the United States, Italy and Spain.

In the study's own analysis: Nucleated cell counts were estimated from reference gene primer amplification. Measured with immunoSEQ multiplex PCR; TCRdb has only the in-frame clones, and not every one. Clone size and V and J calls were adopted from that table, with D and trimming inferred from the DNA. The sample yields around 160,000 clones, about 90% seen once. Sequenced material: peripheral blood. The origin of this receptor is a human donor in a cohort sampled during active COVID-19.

This CDR3 is CASSLGGTSAYNEQFF. CDR3 nucleotides: TGTGCCAGCAGCTTGGGAGGGACTAGCGCCTACAATGAGCAGTTCTTC. V usage is TRBV7-3 and J usage is TRBJ2-1; 10 nucleotides line up with TRBD2. The CDR3 has 16 amino acids. V lost 3 bases and J lost 2; bases outside the gene matches: 4. Germline V lookup: CDR1 SGHTA, CDR2 FQGTGA. Drawing the rest from reference TRBV7-3 and TRBJ2-1, the complete variable domain is GAGVSQTPSNKVTEKGKYVELRCDPISGHTALYWYRQSLGQGPEFLIYFQGTGAADDSGLPNDRFFAVRPEGSVSTLKIQRTERGDSAVYLCASSLGGTSAYNEQFFGPGTRLTVL.